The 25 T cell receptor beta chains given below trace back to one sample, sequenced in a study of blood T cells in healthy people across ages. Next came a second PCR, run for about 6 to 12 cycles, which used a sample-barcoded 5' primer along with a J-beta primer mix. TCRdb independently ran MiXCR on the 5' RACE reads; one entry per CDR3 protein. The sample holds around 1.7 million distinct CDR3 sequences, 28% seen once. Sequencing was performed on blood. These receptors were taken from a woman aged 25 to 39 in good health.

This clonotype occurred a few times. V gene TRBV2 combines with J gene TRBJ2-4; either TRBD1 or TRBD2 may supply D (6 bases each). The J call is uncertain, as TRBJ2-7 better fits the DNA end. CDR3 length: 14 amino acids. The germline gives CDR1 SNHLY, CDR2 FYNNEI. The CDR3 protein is CASSDPGAEVEQYF. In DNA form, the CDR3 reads TGTGCCAGCAGTGACCCGGGGGCAGAGGTCGAGCAGTACTTC.

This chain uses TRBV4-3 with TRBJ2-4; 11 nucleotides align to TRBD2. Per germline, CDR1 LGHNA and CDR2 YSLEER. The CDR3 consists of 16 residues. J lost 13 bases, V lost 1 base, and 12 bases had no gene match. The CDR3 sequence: CASSQGDLAGGEAQYF. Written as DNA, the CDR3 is TGCGCCAGCAGCCAAGGAGACCTAGCGGGGGGCGAGGCCCAGTACTTC.

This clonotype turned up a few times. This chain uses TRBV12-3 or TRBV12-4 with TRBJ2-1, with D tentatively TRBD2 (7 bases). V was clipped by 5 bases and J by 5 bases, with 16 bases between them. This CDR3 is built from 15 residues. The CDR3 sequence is CASSEGGTNNNEQFF. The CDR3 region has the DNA TGTGCCAGCAGTGAGGGGGGGACTAATAACAATGAGCAGTTCTTC.

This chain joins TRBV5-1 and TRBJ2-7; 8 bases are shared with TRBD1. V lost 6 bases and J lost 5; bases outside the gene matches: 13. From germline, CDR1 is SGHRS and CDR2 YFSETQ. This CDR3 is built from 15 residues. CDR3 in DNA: TGCGCCAGCAACCCGGGGACAGGCTGGGGCGACGAGCAGTACTTC. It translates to CASNPGTGWGDEQYF.

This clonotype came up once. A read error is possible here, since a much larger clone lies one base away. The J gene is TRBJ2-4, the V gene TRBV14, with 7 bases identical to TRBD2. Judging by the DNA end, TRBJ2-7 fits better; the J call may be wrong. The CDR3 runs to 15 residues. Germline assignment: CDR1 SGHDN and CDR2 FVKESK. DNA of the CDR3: TGTGCCAGCAGCGACCTAGGAGCGGGGCTATGCGAGCAGTACTTC. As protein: CASSDLGAGLCEQYF.

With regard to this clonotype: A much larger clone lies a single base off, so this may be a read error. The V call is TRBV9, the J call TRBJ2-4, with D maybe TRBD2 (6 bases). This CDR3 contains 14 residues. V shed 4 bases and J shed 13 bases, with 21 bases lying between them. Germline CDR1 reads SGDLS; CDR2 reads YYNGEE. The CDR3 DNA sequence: TGTGCCAGCAGCTTCTCCTGGGGGGAGGCTGAGCAGTACTTC. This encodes CASSFSWGEAEQYF.

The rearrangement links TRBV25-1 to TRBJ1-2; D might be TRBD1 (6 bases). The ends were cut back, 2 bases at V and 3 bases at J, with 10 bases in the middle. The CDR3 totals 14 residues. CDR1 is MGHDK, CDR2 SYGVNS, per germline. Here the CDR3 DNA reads TGTGCCAGCAGTGAACGGGACACCTACTATGGCTACACCTTC. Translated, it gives CASSERDTYYGYTF.

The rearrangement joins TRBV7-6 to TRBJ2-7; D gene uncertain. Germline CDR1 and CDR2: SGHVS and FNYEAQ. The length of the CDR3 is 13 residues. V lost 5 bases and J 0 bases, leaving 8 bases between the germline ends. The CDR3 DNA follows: TGTGCCAGCAGCCCGTTTTTCTCCTACGAGCAGTACTTC. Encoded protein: CASSPFFSYEQYF.

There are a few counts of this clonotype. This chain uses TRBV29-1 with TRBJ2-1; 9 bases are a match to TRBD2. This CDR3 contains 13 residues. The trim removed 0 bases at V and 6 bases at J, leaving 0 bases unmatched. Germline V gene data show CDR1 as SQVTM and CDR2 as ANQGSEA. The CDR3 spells CSVEETSGNEQFF. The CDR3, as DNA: TGCAGCGTTGAAGAGACTAGCGGCAATGAGCAGTTCTTC.

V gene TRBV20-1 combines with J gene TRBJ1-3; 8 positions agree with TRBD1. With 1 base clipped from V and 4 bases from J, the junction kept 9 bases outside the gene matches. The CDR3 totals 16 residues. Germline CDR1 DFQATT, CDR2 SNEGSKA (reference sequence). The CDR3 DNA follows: TGCAGTGCTAGAGGAGTGACAGGGGCGGACGGAAACACCATATATTTT. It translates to CSARGVTGADGNTIYF.

The DNA for the CDR3 is TGCAGCGTTGGTGGGACAGGGGCCGAAAAACTGTTTTTT. Translating gives CSVGGTGAEKLFF. This rearrangement joins TRBV29-1 to TRBJ1-4, with 10 nucleotides matching TRBD1. The V gene end was trimmed by 4 bases and the J gene end by 8 bases; junction bases not matched to a gene: 4. CDR1 SQVTM and CDR2 ANQGSEA come from the germline V gene. The CDR3 has 13 amino acids.

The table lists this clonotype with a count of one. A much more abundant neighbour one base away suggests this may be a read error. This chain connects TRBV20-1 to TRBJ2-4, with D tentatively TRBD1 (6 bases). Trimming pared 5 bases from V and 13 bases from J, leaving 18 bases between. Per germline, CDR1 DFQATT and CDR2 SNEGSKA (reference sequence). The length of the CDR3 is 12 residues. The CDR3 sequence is CSAVEGDNEQYF. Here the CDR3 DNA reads TGCAGTGCTGTCGAGGGGGACAATGAGCAGTACTTC.

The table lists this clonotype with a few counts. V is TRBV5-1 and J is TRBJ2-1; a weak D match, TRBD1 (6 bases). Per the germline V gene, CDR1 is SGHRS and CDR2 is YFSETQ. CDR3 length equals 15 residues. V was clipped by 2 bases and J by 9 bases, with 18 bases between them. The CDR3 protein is CASSFGGPARGEQFF. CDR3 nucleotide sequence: TGCGCCAGCAGCTTTGGGGGCCCGGCACGAGGTGAGCAGTTCTTC.

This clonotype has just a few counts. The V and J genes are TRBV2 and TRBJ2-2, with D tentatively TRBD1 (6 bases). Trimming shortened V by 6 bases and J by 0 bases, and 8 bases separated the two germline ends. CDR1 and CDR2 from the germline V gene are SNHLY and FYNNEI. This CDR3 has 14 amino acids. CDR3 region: CASRAGANTGELFF. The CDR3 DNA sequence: TGTGCCAGCAGGGCAGGGGCGAACACCGGGGAGCTGTTTTTT.

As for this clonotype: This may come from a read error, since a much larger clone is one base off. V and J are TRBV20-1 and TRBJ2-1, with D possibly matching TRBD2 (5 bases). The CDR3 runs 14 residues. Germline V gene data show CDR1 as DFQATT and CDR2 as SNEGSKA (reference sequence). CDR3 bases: TGCAGTACTAGGTCCTGGCGCTCCTACAATGAGCAGTTCTTC. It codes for CSTRSWRSYNEQFF.

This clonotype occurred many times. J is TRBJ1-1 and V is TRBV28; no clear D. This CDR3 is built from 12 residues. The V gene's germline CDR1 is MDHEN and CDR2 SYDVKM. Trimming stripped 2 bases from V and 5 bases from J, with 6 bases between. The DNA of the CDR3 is TGTGCCAGCAGTTTAAGGGTAACTGAAGCTTTCTTT. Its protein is CASSLRVTEAFF.

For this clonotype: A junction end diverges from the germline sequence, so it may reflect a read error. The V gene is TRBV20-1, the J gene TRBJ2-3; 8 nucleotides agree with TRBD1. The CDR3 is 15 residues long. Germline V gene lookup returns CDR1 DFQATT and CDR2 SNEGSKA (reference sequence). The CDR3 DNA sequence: TGCAGTGCCCCCGGACAGGGATCCGTCGAAGATGCGCAGTATTTT. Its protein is CSAPGQGSVEDAQYF.

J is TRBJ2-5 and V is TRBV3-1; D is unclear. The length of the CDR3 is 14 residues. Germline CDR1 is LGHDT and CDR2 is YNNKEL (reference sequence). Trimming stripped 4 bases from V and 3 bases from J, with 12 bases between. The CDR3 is CASSPGLAKETQYF. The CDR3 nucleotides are TGTGCCAGCAGCCCCGGCTTAGCCAAAGAGACCCAGTACTTC.

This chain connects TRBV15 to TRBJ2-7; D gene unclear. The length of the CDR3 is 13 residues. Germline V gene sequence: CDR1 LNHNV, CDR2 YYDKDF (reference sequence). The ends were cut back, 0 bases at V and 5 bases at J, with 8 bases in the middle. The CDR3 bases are TGTGCCACCAGCAGAGATCCCCCAGACGAGCAGTACTTC. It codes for CATSRDPPDEQYF.

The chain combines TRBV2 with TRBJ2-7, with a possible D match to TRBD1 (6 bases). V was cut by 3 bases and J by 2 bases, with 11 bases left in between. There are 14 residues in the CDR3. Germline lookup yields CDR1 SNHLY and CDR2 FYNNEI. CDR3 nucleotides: TGTGCCAGCAGTGACAGTCAGGGGACCTACGAGCAGTACTTC. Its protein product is CASSDSQGTYEQYF.

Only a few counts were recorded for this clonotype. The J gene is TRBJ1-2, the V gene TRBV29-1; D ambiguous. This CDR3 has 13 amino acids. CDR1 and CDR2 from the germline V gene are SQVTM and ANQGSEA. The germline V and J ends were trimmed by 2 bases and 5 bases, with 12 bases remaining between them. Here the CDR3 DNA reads TGCAGCGTTGAATTGGGAGGGAGATATGGCTACACCTTC. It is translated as CSVELGGRYGYTF.

The chain's CDR3 is CSVIGELTNYGYTF. The CDR3 DNA is TGCAGCGTTATAGGGGAATTGACTAACTATGGCTACACCTTC. This chain connects TRBV29-1 to TRBJ1-2; TRBD1 is a possible D gene (5 bases). The V and J ends lost 5 bases and 0 bases respectively, with 13 bases between them. CDR1 and CDR2 from the germline V gene are SQVTM and ANQGSEA. CDR3 length equals 14 residues.

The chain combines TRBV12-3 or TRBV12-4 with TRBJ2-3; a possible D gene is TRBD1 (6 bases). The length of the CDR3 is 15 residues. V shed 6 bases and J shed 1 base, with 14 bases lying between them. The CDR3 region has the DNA TGTGCCAGCAGCGCCCGGGACACAGGCACAGATACGCAGTATTTT. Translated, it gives CASSARDTGTDTQYF.

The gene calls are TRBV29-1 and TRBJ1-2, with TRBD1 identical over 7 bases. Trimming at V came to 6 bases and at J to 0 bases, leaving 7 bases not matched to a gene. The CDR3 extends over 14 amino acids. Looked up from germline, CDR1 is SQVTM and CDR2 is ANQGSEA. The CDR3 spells CSVTAGGANYGYTF. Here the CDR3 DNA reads TGCAGCGTGACTGCAGGGGGAGCTAACTATGGCTACACCTTC.

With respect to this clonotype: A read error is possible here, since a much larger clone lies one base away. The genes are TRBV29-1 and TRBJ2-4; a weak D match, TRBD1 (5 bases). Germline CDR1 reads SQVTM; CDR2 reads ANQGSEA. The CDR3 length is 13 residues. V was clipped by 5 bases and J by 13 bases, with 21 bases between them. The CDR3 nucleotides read TGCAGCGTTCAAACAGGCCCCTACAATGAGCAGTACTTC. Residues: CSVQTGPYNEQYF.